Below are 28 T cell receptor beta chains sequenced from a single sample in a study of beta chain features in type 1 diabetes. Sequencing targeted expressed TCRB transcripts, as all isolated RNA had been reverse transcribed. Assay: immunoSEQ multiplex PCR; the TCRdb copy retains only in-frame clones and omits some. The table lists some 410,000 clones, approximately 13% of them singletons. Sequenced input: naive CD4+ T cells from blood. The receptors were sampled from a man aged 30-40 years in good health.

This clone turned up a few times. This chain joins TRBV21-1 and TRBJ2-7; the D call of TRBD1 is as the table states it, not checked on the DNA. TRBV21-1 constitutes a pseudogene. The CDR3 loop spans 15 amino acids. The CDR3 DNA reads as TGTGCCAGCAGCAAAGCGGAAGGACAGGCGTACGAGCAGTACGTC. Translation gives CASSKAEGQAYEQYV.

This clone was detected only a few times. The chain carries TRBV30 and TRBJ2-3; a possible D gene is TRBD1 (6 bases). The V gene lost 3 bases and the J gene lost 5 bases, with 12 bases spanning the gap. The CDR3 covers 13 residues. CDR1 is GTSNPN, CDR2 SVGIG, per germline (reference sequence). The CDR3 nucleotides read TGTGCCTGGAGCCGGGGACACGTAGATACGCAGTATTTT. Protein: CAWSRGHVDTQYF.

This clone was counted between two and nine times. The chain is built from TRBV30 and TRBJ1-1, with a possible D match to TRBD1 (5 bases). The CDR3 extends over 14 amino acids. Germline V lookup: CDR1 GTSNPN, CDR2 SVGIG (reference sequence). V lost 1 base to trimming and J lost 0 bases, with 9 bases between them. The CDR3 bases are TGTGCCTGGAGTGCAGGGCTTTTGAACACTGAAGCTTTCTTT. Translated: CAWSAGLLNTEAFF.

J is TRBJ2-7 and V is TRBV5-4, with 7 bases matching TRBD1. Per germline, CDR1 SGHNT and CDR2 YYREEE (reference sequence). The V gene end was trimmed by 4 bases and the J gene end by 3 bases; junction bases not matched to a gene: 1. The CDR3 covers 12 residues. In nucleotides, the CDR3 is TGTGCCAGCAGCAGGACAGGCTACGAGCAGTACTTC. Protein product: CASSRTGYEQYF. Drawing the rest from reference TRBV5-4 and TRBJ2-7, the complete variable domain is ETGVTQSPTHLIKTRGQQVTLRCSSQSGHNTVSWYQQALGQGPQFIFQYYREEENGRGNFPPRFSGLQFPNYSSELNVNALELDDSALYLCASSRTGYEQYFGPGTRLTVT.

This rearrangement joins TRBV30 to TRBJ1-5, with D possibly being TRBD1 (6 bases). V gave up 3 bases and J gave up 0 bases, with 18 bases separating them. The CDR3 runs to 17 residues. Looked up from germline, CDR1 is GTSNPN and CDR2 is SVGIG (reference sequence). The CDR3, as DNA: TGTGCCTGGAGCCCGCGGGGGGGCGTAGGTAGCAATCAGCCCCAGCATTTT. Translation gives CAWSPRGGVGSNQPQHF.

The V and J genes are TRBV6-6 and TRBJ1-1; D may be TRBD1 (6 bases). The ends were cut back, 8 bases at V and 4 bases at J, with 11 bases in the middle. Germline CDR1 is MNHNY and CDR2 is SVGAGI (reference sequence). This CDR3 has 12 amino acids. DNA of the CDR3: TGTGCCAGCCAACAGGGTATCACTGAAGCTTTCTTT. This codes for CASQQGITEAFF.

The table lists this clone with a few counts. V and J are TRBV9 and TRBJ1-2; D is undetermined. Trimming cost V 4 bases and J 4 bases, with 14 bases left between them. The V gene's germline CDR1 is SGDLS and CDR2 YYNGEE. CDR3 size: 14 residues. DNA of the CDR3: TGTGCCAGCAGCTACCTGATTTGGGGCTATGGCTACACCTTC. Translating gives CASSYLIWGYGYTF.

V gene TRBV7-2 combines with J gene TRBJ2-1; D is ambiguous. The germline V gene has CDR1 SGHTA and CDR2 FQGNSA. The CDR3 runs to 17 residues. V was pared by 1 base and J by 7 bases, with 20 bases between. CDR3 bases: TGTGCCAGCAGCTTAGGGGGTGTGGGCCACCCGGGTAATGAGCAGTTCTTC. Protein: CASSLGGVGHPGNEQFF.

The sample holds a few counts of this clone. This chain joins TRBV7-9 and TRBJ2-5; a possible D gene is TRBD2 (5 bases). Trimming stripped 3 bases from V and 5 bases from J, with 16 bases between. The length of the CDR3 is 15 residues. The V gene's germline CDR1 is SEHNR and CDR2 FQNEAQ (reference sequence). DNA of the CDR3: TGTGCCAGCAGCTTCGAAGAGGGCCAAGGGGAGACCCAGTACTTC. It specifies CASSFEEGQGETQYF.

This clone was seen a handful of times. Compared with germline, one end of the junction differs, possibly owing to a read error. The rearrangement uses TRBV29-1 and TRBJ2-5, with TRBD1 as a possible D gene (5 bases). The CDR3 loop spans 13 amino acids. Germline CDR1 and CDR2: SQVTM and ANQGSEA. In DNA, the CDR3 is TGCAGCGCTGAACAAAGGGGACAAGAGACCCAGTACTTC. Translated, it gives CSAEQRGQETQYF.

This clone appeared a few times. The chain carries TRBV4-1 and TRBJ2-7; either TRBD1 or TRBD2 may fit D (5 bases each). V was clipped by 4 bases and J by 2 bases, with 15 bases between them. The V gene's germline CDR1 is MGHRA and CDR2 YSYEKL. The CDR3 extends over 15 amino acids. The CDR3 here is CASSRPGTVPYEQYF. The DNA of the CDR3 is TGCGCCAGCAGCCGCCCAGGGACCGTGCCCTACGAGCAGTACTTC.

Only a few counts were recorded for this clone. The chain has TRBV5-1 and TRBJ2-7; D uncertain. The CDR3 loop spans 14 amino acids. Per germline, CDR1 SGHRS and CDR2 YFSETQ. V was pared by 2 bases and J by 0 bases, with 9 bases between. The CDR3 DNA is TGCGCCAGCAGCTTTACGAGTAGCTCCTACGAGCAGTACTTC. This sequence encodes CASSFTSSSYEQYF. The whole variable domain, remainder taken from reference TRBV5-1 and TRBJ2-7, is KAGVTQTPRYLIKTRGQQVTLSCSPISGHRSVSWYQQTPGQGLQFLFEYFSETQRNKGNFPGRFSGRQFSNSRSEMNVSTLELGDSALYLCASSFTSSSYEQYFGPGTRLTVT.

This clone was picked up a small number of times. This chain uses TRBV6-4 with TRBJ2-1; maybe TRBD2 (6 bases). Trimming cost V 8 bases and J 6 bases, with 20 bases left between them. The germline V gene encodes CDR1 MRHNA and CDR2 SNTAGT. The CDR3 has 15 amino acids. CDR3 amino acids: CASSLNSGGFNEQFF. The CDR3 DNA sequence: TGTGCCAGCTCCCTGAATTCCGGGGGATTCAATGAGCAGTTCTTC.

This clone was detected only once. The rearrangement links TRBV9 to TRBJ2-1; 8 bases align to TRBD1. Germline loops: CDR1 SGDLS, CDR2 YYNGEE. Unmatched junction bases numbered 7, after V lost 0 bases and J lost 8 bases. The CDR3 runs to 15 residues. The CDR3 DNA reads as TGTGCCAGCAGCGTAGTGGGTACAGGGGGAGATGAGCAGTTCTTC. Translating gives CASSVVGTGGDEQFF.

This clone was recorded at least ten times. Other DNA sequences in this sample translate to the same CDR3. The chain joins TRBV9 to TRBJ2-3, with D uncertain. The germline gives CDR1 SGDLS, CDR2 YYNGEE. The CDR3 totals 12 residues. Between the trimmed V and J ends, which lost 0 bases and 4 bases, there was a span of 3 bases. The CDR3 sequence is CASSVGADTQYF. Here the CDR3 DNA reads TGTGCCAGCAGCGTAGGCGCAGATACGCAGTATTTT.

The chain is built from TRBV14 and TRBJ2-5; no definite D call. Trimming took 0 bases from V and 6 from J, leaving 11 bases between them. CDR1 is SGHDN, CDR2 FVKESK, per germline. The CDR3 has 14 residues. CDR3 bases: TGTGCCAGCAGCCAAGATGGGCTGTCGCAGACCCAGTACTTC. Protein sequence: CASSQDGLSQTQYF.

This clone appeared a few times. This chain connects TRBV29-1 to TRBJ1-1; TRBD1 might be the D (5 bases). Trimming shortened V by 5 bases and J by 5 bases, and 18 bases separated the two germline ends. CDR3 size: 14 residues. From germline, CDR1 is SQVTM and CDR2 ANQGSEA. CDR3 bases: TGCAGCGTTTGTTCTGGCGGTTGGACAACTGAAGCTTTCTTT. Residues: CSVCSGGWTTEAFF.

This clone was found a few times. The rearrangement links TRBV19 to TRBJ2-1, with 9 bases that match TRBD2. The germline V gene encodes CDR1 LNHDA and CDR2 SQIVND (reference sequence). The V gene end was trimmed by 3 bases and the J gene end by 8 bases; junction bases not matched to a gene: 8. This CDR3 comprises 15 residues. CDR3 DNA: TGTGCCAGTAGTATTGCTGCGGGAGGGCCCGATGAGCAGTTCTTC. Protein sequence: CASSIAAGGPDEQFF.

This clone turned up a few times. V usage is TRBV25-1 and J usage is TRBJ1-2; TRBD1 matches at 7 bases. The CDR3 runs to 12 residues. V gave up 8 bases and J gave up 6 bases; unmatched junction bases: 6. From germline, CDR1 is MGHDK and CDR2 SYGVNS. CDR3 DNA: TGTGCCAGCCGACAGGGTGCTCATGGCTACACCTTC. It is translated as CASRQGAHGYTF.

There are a few counts of this clone. The CDR3 nucleotides read TGCAGCGTTGGGGACAGGGTGGTTGGAGCTTTCTTT. This encodes CSVGDRVVGAFF. This rearrangement joins TRBV29-1 to TRBJ1-1, with TRBD1 identical over 9 bases. The CDR3 spans 12 residues. CDR1 and CDR2 from the germline V gene are SQVTM and ANQGSEA. V shed 4 bases, J shed 10 bases, and the junction held 7 bases outside the gene matches. The full variable domain, completed using reference TRBV29-1 and TRBJ1-1, is SAVISQKPSRDICQRGTSLTIQCQVDSQVTMMFWYRQQPGQSLTLIATANQGSEATYESGFVIDKFPISRPNLTFSTLTVSNMSPEDSSIYLCSVGDRVVGAFFGQGTRLTVV.

This chain links TRBV18 with TRBJ2-7, with D tentatively TRBD2 (5 bases). The CDR3 covers 15 residues. Germline CDR1 reads KGHSH; CDR2 reads LQKENI. The V gene lost 5 bases and the J gene lost 0 bases, with 14 bases spanning the gap. The CDR3 region is CASSSGVSSSYEQYV. CDR3 nucleotides: TGTGCCAGCTCATCCGGGGTCTCCAGCTCCTACGAGCAGTACGTC.

The V call is TRBV6-1, the J call TRBJ2-5; the D is unclear. The CDR3 runs 16 residues. V was cut by 1 base and J by 2 bases, with 14 bases left in between. Germline values: CDR1 MNHNS, CDR2 SASEGT. In DNA form, the CDR3 reads TGTGCCAGCAGTGAAGATGGTTTCGGGCAGCAAGAGACCCAGTACTTC. It translates to CASSEDGFGQQETQYF.

This clone was recorded a few times. This chain uses TRBV30 with TRBJ2-7, with D perhaps being TRBD1 or TRBD2 (5 bases each). Per germline, CDR1 GTSNPN and CDR2 SVGIG (reference sequence). The CDR3 spans 13 residues. V lost 3 bases and J lost 6, with 15 bases in between. In nucleotides, the CDR3 is TGTGCCTGGAGCCGGGGCATATTAACCGAGCAGTACGTC. This sequence encodes CAWSRGILTEQYV.

V and J are TRBV29-1 and TRBJ1-2; D might be TRBD1 (5 bases). Germline V CDR1 and CDR2: SQVTM, ANQGSEA. This CDR3 is built from 12 residues. CDR3 loop: CSAGDLNYGYTF. The CDR3 coding sequence is TGCAGTGCTGGGGACCTAAACTATGGCTACACCTTC.

CDR3 amino acids: CASSTDSRNEQFF. CDR3 nucleotides: TGTGCCAGTAGTACTGACTCCCGCAATGAGCAGTTCTTC. V is TRBV19 and J is TRBJ2-1; D not resolved. Per germline, CDR1 LNHDA and CDR2 SQIVND (reference sequence). The germline V and J ends were trimmed by 4 bases and 6 bases, with 10 bases remaining between them. This CDR3 has 13 residues.

The rearrangement links TRBV7-2 to TRBJ1-2, with D possibly matching TRBD1 (5 bases). V was cut by 5 bases and J by 7 bases, with 11 bases left in between. Germline V gene sequence: CDR1 SGHTA, CDR2 FQGNSA. CDR3 length: 12 amino acids. CDR3 sequence: CASSLRVPGYTF. CDR3 in DNA: TGTGCCAGCAGCCTCAGGGTACCTGGCTACACCTTC.

This clone appeared a few times. The junction and the germline gene differ at one end; a read error may be behind it. The CDR3 reads CASSLLGGGPPNF. The CDR3 DNA sequence: TGTGCCAGCAGCCTTCTAGGGGGTGGCCCCCCGAACTTC. V usage is TRBV7-2 and J usage is TRBJ2-4, with D possibly matching TRBD1 (6 bases). The CDR3 has 13 amino acids. Looked up from germline, CDR1 is SGHTA and CDR2 is FQGNSA.

The chain employs TRBV7-9 and TRBJ1-4, with 7 positions matching TRBD1. Germline loops: CDR1 SEHNR, CDR2 FQNEAQ (reference sequence). V trimming: 1 base; J trimming: 4 bases; junction bases outside the gene matches: 6. This CDR3 is 16 amino acids long. The CDR3 region has the DNA TGTGCCAGCAGCTTAGGGCACAGGGGTATTAATGAAAAACTGTTTTTT. Protein sequence: CASSLGHRGINEKLFF.